One TCR beta chain is described in this entry. Its antigen is unknown. Cultured CD4+ T cell DNA was sequenced using the Oncomine TCR Beta short-read assay. TCRdb analysed the PCR reads with MiXCR anew, one entry per CDR3 protein. The repertoire holds approximately 17,000 distinct CDR3 sequences, with over 50% as singletons. Germline assignment: CDR1 SQVTM and CDR2 ANQGSEA. The CDR3 spans 15 residues. V lost 4 bases, J lost 0 bases, and 14 bases lay in between. Treatment: approximately nine-day PBMC culture with coronavirus spike peptide pools or control peptides (ViraFEST assay). March to December 2020 was the span of positive PCR dates, which predated US Alpha, Beta and Delta variants. Cultures used 2 million or so PBMCs per well, 10 IU/ml IL-2 and 8.5 to 10 ug/ml peptides. The sample belongs to a study of vaccination and CD4 T cells after COVID-19. As for the study in general: Sampling post-COVID took place a median 101 days after diagnosis (range 35 to 161). The peptides that stimulated the cells were overlapping spike peptides from SARS-CoV-2, HCoV-NL63, HCoV-OC43 and HCoV-229E.

The sequenced sample was CD4+ T cells from blood, cultured in vitro, obtained before SARS-CoV-2 vaccination. The rearrangement links TRBV29-1 to TRBJ2-3, with D perhaps given as TRBD1 or TRBD2 (5 bases each). The clonotype originates from a human donor who had recovered from COVID-19. This CDR3 reads CSVGDPIGSTDTQYF. Here the CDR3 DNA reads TGCAGCGTTGGGGACCCCATCGGGAGCACAGATACGCAGTATTTT.